The next 17 T cell receptor beta chains were all read from a single sample in a study of regulatory T cells in long-lasting Graves disease. CDR3 regions were amplified by Arm-PCR using iRepertoire HTBI primers to build TCR beta libraries. TCRdb itself ran the multiplex PCR reads through MiXCR, one entry per CDR3 protein. The sample records 300,000 to 400,000 distinct CDR3 sequences, approximately 15% being singletons. Time point described: newly diagnosed GD, antithyroid drugs for less than 3 months. The TCR library used RNA extracted from PBMCs. Another study also made use of these data, one on T cells in Graves' hyperthyroidism and ophthalmopathy.

Sequenced here: peripheral blood mononuclear cells (PBMCs), sampled at new diagnosis, from a patient treated with antithyroid drugs. These receptors were taken from a man between 35 and 55 years old with Graves disease.

V and J are TRBV28 and TRBJ1-1; D not resolved. The CDR3 extends over 15 amino acids. From germline, CDR1 is MDHEN and CDR2 SYDVKM. Trimming removed 6 bases from V and 3 bases from J, with 17 bases in between. The CDR3 sequence is CASSLALGLDTEAFF. The DNA for the CDR3 is TGTGCCAGCAGCCTCGCCCTAGGCCTTGACACTGAAGCTTTCTTT.

V gene TRBV18 combines with J gene TRBJ1-1; no clear D gene. Germline V gene sequence: CDR1 KGHSH, CDR2 LQKENI. Trimming removed 0 bases from V and 8 bases from J, with 10 bases in between. This CDR3 region has 13 residues. This chain's CDR3 is CASSPPGSSEAFF. The CDR3 coding sequence is TGTGCCAGCTCACCACCGGGCAGCTCCGAAGCTTTCTTT.

This clonotype was recorded many times. The V call is TRBV6-1, the J call TRBJ2-7; no definite D call. The CDR3 totals 13 residues. V lost 6 bases and J lost 3, with 12 bases in between. CDR1 and CDR2 from the germline V gene are MNHNS and SASEGT. The CDR3 spells CASRRVRGYEQYF. The CDR3 region has the DNA TGTGCCAGCAGGCGCGTGAGAGGCTACGAGCAGTACTTC.

The chain uses TRBV28 and TRBJ2-3; TRBD1 matches at 10 bases. The CDR3 spans 16 residues. After removal of 9 bases from V and 3 bases from J, the junction contained 12 bases not matched to a gene. In germline, CDR1 is MDHEN, CDR2 SYDVKM. CDR3 coding DNA: TGTGCCAGAGAGTCCTTCCGGGACAGGGGAACAGATACGCAGTATTTT. Translating it yields CARESFRDRGTDTQYF. The full variable domain, rest sourced from reference TRBV28 and TRBJ2-3, is DVKVTQSSRYLVKRTGEKVFLECVQDMDHENMFWYRQDPGLGLRLIYFSYDVKMKEKGDIPEGYSVSREKKERFSLILESASTNQTSMYLCARESFRDRGTDTQYFGPGTRLTVL.

The sample holds a few counts of this clonotype. The gene calls are TRBV5-5 and TRBJ2-7, with 7 bases lining up with TRBD2. Germline V gene data show CDR1 as SGHKS and CDR2 as YYEKEE (reference sequence). V gave up 4 bases and J gave up 3 bases; unmatched junction bases: 13. This CDR3 spans 16 amino acids. The CDR3 is CASSPRGVDRLYEQYF. The CDR3 DNA sequence: TGTGCCAGCAGCCCCCGGGGGGTGGACCGGCTCTACGAGCAGTACTTC. The whole variable domain, remainder taken from reference TRBV5-5 and TRBJ2-7, is DAGVTQSPTHLIKTRGQQVTLRCSPISGHKSVSWYQQVLGQGPQFIFQYYEKEERGRGNFPDRFSARQFPNYSSELNVNALLLGDSALYLCASSPRGVDRLYEQYFGPGTRLTVT.

This clonotype was counted a few times. V gene TRBV27 combines with J gene TRBJ2-1; D might be TRBD2 (6 bases). With 6 bases removed from V and 9 bases from J, the gap between germline ends came to 12 bases. The CDR3 consists of 12 residues. Germline lookup yields CDR1 MNHEY and CDR2 SMNVEV (reference sequence). CDR3: CASSPIGSEQFF. In DNA form, the CDR3 reads TGTGCCAGCAGCCCAATCGGGAGTGAGCAGTTCTTC.

This clonotype was detected only a few times. The V call is TRBV2, the J call TRBJ2-4; D gene ambiguous. Germline V gene data show CDR1 as SNHLY and CDR2 as FYNNEI. The germline V and J ends were trimmed by 9 bases and 0 bases, with 9 bases remaining between them. This CDR3 has 13 amino acids. CDR3 protein: CASNQLAKNIQYF. DNA for the CDR3: TGTGCCAGTAACCAGCTAGCCAAAAACATTCAGTACTTC.

This clonotype was found a few times. The chain combines TRBV29-1 with TRBJ2-2; D unclear. V was shortened by 5 bases and J by 0 bases, with 16 bases between the two germline ends. This CDR3 spans 16 amino acids. Germline loops: CDR1 SQVTM, CDR2 ANQGSEA. CDR3 sequence: CSVIVPGKANTGELFF. CDR3 nucleotides: TGCAGCGTTATCGTACCAGGAAAAGCGAACACCGGGGAGCTGTTTTTT.

The genes are TRBV27 and TRBJ2-5; 7 positions agree with TRBD2. The CDR3 sequence is 13 residues long. The junction had 8 bases not matched to a gene; V was cut back by 6 bases and J by 7 bases. From germline, CDR1 is MNHEY and CDR2 SMNVEV (reference sequence). DNA for the CDR3: TGTGCCAGCAGATCCACTAGCGACCGGACCCAGTACTTC. The encoded protein is CASRSTSDRTQYF.

There are many counts of this clonotype. The chain recombines TRBV12-3 or TRBV12-4 with TRBJ1-1; TRBD1 is a possible D gene (6 bases). V lost 4 bases to trimming and J lost 5 bases, with 17 bases between them. The CDR3 contains 15 residues. DNA of the CDR3: TGTGCCAGCAGTTCCCCTGAGGGGGGTCGGACTGAAGCTTTCTTT. It yields the protein CASSSPEGGRTEAFF.

This clonotype was picked up a small number of times. A junction boundary mismatches the germline segment, possibly from a read error. This chain connects TRBV19 to TRBJ2-1; 11 bases map to TRBD2. Per germline, CDR1 LNHDA and CDR2 SQIVND (reference sequence). The CDR3 runs to 15 residues. The CDR3 nucleotides are TGTGCCAGTAGGATAGCGGGAGGGGTCTACAATGAGCAGTTCTTC. It yields the protein CASRIAGGVYNEQFF.

In this sample, this clonotype turned up a few times. The chain employs TRBV2 and TRBJ2-1; 10 bases match TRBD2. The CDR3 is 17 residues long. V trimming: 6 bases; J trimming: 5 bases; junction bases outside the gene matches: 13. Per germline, CDR1 SNHLY and CDR2 FYNNEI. CDR3: CASSFFPLAGANNEQFF. In DNA form, the CDR3 reads TGTGCCAGCAGCTTCTTTCCCCTAGCGGGGGCCAACAATGAGCAGTTCTTC.

This clonotype was recorded at least ten times. The rearrangement links TRBV12-3 or TRBV12-4 to TRBJ1-4; TRBD1 matches 10 bases. With V trimmed by 6 bases and J by 7 bases, 5 bases remained unmatched. The CDR3 extends over 14 amino acids. CDR3 sequence: CASSSGQGSEKLFF. The CDR3 coding sequence is TGTGCCAGCAGCTCGGGACAGGGGAGTGAAAAACTGTTTTTT.

V is TRBV5-1 and J is TRBJ2-1; 8 bases agree with TRBD1. V lost 4 bases, J lost 8 bases, and 14 bases stayed unmatched. Germline assignment: CDR1 SGHRS and CDR2 YFSETQ. This CDR3 comprises 16 residues. CDR3 bases: TGCGCCAGCAGCACACGGGGTTCAGGGGGCTGGGATGAGCAGTTCTTC. It codes for CASSTRGSGGWDEQFF.

This clonotype has at least ten counts. The chain joins TRBV6-2 or TRBV6-3 to TRBJ2-3; D possibly corresponds to TRBD2 (5 bases). The CDR3 contains 16 residues. Per the germline V gene, CDR1 is MNHEY and CDR2 is SVGEGT. Trimming cost V 7 bases and J 2 bases, with 19 bases left between them. CDR3 protein: CASKNGGFDFTDTQYF. The DNA of the CDR3 is TGTGCCAGCAAAAACGGAGGCTTCGACTTCACAGATACGCAGTATTTT.

There are many counts of this clonotype. The chain employs TRBV7-8 and TRBJ1-5, with D unresolved. Trimming removed 1 base at V and 4 bases at J, with 14 bases between. Germline lookup yields CDR1 SGHVS and CDR2 FQNEAQ. The CDR3 length is 16 residues. The CDR3 loop is CASSLGPGVGNQPQHF. The CDR3 DNA follows: TGTGCCAGCAGCTTAGGTCCCGGGGTAGGGAATCAGCCCCAGCATTTT.

This clonotype was picked up one time. The V gene is TRBV25-1, the J gene TRBJ1-4; D is unresolved. CDR3 length: 14 amino acids. Trimming cost V 3 bases and J 0 bases, with 5 bases left between them. The germline V gene has CDR1 MGHDK and CDR2 SYGVNS. CDR3 in DNA: TGTGCCAGCAGTGATCCTGCAACTAATGAAAAACTGTTTTTT. The encoded protein is CASSDPATNEKLFF. The full variable domain, completed using reference TRBV25-1 and TRBJ1-4, is EADIYQTPRYLVIGTGKKITLECSQTMGHDKMYWYQQDPGMELHLIHYSYGVNSTEKGDLSSESTVSRIRTEHFPLTLESARPSHTSQYLCASSDPATNEKLFFGSGTQLSVL.